This T cell receptor (beta chain) is drawn from a study of long-term antiretroviral therapy in people with HIV. The immunoSEQ assay was v3.0, run at survey level. Here immunoSEQ multiplex PCR was the method, and the copy in TCRdb shows in-frame clones only, minus some. The sample carries around 6,700 clones, 80% to 90% recorded once. This clone was seen a few times. The junction had 4 bases not matched to a gene; V was cut back by 2 bases and J by 6 bases. This CDR3 spans 15 amino acids. Germline lookup yields CDR1 MDHEN and CDR2 SYDVKM. This TCR derives from a woman aged 50 to 65 with HIV. The sequencing here drew on unsorted PBMCs, taken 3.7 years after starting antiretroviral therapy. The genes are TRBV28 and TRBJ1-5; 10 nucleotides match TRBD1. CDR3 amino acids: CASSLRTGGIQPQHF. CDR3 DNA sequence: TGTGCCAGCAGTTTAAGGACAGGGGGAATTCAGCCCCAGCATTTT.